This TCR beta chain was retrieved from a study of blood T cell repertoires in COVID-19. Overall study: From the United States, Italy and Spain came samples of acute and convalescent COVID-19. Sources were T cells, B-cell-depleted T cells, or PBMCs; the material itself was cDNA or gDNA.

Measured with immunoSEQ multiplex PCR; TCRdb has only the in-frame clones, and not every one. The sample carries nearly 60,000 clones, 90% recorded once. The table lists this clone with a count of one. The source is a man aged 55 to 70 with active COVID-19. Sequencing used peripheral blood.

The CDR3 bases are TGTGCCAGCAGTTGGGACGGGAGGTCAAGGAATGAGCAGTTCTTC. It codes for CASSWDGRSRNEQFF. The V call is TRBV27, the J call TRBJ2-1, with 7 positions matching TRBD2. Germline V gives CDR1 MNHEY, CDR2 SMNVEV (reference sequence). V was pared by 4 bases and J by 7 bases, with 10 bases of the junction left unmatched. This CDR3 spans 15 amino acids.